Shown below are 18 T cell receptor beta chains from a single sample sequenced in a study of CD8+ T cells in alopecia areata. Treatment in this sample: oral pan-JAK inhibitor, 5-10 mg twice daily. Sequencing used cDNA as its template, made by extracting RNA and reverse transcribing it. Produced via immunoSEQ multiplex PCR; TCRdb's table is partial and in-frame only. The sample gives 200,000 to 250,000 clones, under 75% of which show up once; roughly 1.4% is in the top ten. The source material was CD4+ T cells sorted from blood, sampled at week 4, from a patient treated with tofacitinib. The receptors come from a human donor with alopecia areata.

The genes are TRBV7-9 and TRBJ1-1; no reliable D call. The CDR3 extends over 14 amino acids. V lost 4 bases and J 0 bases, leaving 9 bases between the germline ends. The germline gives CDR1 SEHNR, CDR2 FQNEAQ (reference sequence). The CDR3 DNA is TGTGCCAGCAGCTCTCTGACCATGAACACTGAAGCTTTCTTT. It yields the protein CASSSLTMNTEAFF.

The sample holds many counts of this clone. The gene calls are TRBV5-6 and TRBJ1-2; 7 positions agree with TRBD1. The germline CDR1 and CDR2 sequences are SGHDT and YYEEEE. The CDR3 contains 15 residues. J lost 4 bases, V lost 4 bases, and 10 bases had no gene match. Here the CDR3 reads CASSPPAGQSYGYTF. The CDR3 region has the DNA TGTGCCAGCAGCCCACCCGCGGGACAGAGCTATGGCTACACCTTC.

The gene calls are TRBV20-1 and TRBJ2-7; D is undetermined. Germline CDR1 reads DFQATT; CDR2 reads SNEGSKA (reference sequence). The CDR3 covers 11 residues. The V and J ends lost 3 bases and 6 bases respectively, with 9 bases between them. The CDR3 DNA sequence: TGCAGTGCTAGCAAGGCAGCCGAGCAGTACTTC. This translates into CSASKAAEQYF.

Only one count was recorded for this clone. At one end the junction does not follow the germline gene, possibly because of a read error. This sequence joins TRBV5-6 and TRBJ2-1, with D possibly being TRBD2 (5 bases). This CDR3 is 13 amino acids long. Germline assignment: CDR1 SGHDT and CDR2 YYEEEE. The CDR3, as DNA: TGTGCCAGCAGCTTTATTGAGGGCATCGCTGCAGTCTTC. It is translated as CASSFIEGIAAVF.

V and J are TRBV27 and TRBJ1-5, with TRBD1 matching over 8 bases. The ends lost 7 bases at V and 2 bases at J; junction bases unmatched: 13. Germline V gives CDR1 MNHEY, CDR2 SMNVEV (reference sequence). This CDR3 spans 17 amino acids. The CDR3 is CASITPSGGGCNQPQHF. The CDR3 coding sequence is TGTGCCAGCATCACTCCATCAGGGGGCGGATGCAATCAGCCCCAGCATTTT.

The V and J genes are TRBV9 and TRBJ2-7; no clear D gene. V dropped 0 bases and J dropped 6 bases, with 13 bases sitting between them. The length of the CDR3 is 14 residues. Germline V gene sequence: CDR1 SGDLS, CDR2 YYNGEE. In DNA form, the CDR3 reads TGTGCCAGCAGCGTAGGTCCAGATGAAAGCGAGCAGTACTTC. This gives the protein CASSVGPDESEQYF. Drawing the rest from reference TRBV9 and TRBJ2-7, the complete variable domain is DSGVTQTPKHLITATGQRVTLRCSPRSGDLSVYWYQQSLDQGLQFLIQYYNGEERAKGNILERFSAQQFPDLHSELNLSSLELGDSALYFCASSVGPDESEQYFGPGTRLTVT.

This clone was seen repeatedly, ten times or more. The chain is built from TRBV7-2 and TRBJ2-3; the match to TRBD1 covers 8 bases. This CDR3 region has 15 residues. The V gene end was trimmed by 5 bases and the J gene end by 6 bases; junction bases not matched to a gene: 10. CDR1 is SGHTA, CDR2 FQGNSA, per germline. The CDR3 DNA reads TGTGCCAGCAGCCTCACCTGGACAGGGCTGGATACGCAGTATTTT. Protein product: CASSLTWTGLDTQYF.

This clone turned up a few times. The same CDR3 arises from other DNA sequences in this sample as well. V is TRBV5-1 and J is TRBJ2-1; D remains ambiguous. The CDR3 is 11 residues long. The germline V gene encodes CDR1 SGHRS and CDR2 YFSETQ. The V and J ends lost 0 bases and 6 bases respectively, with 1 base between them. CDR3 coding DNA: TGCGCCAGCAGCTTGGCCAATGAGCAGTTCTTC. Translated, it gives CASSLANEQFF.

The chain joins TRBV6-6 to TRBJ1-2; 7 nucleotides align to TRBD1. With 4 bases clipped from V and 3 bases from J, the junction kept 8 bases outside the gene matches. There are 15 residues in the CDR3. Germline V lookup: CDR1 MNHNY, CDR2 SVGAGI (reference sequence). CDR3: CASSSKQGMYYGYTF. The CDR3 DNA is TGTGCCAGCAGTTCAAAACAGGGGATGTACTATGGCTACACCTTC.

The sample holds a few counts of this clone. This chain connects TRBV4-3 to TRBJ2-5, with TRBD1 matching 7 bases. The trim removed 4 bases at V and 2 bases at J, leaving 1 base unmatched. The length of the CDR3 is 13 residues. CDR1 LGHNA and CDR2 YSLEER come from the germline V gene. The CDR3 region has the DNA TGCGCCAGCAGCCCGGACAGGCAAGAGACCCAGTACTTC. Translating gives CASSPDRQETQYF.

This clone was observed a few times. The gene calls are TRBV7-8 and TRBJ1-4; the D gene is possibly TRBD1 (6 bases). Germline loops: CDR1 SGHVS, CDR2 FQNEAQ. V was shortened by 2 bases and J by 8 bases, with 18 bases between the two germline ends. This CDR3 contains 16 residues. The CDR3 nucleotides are TGTGCCAGCAGCTTATCGGGACAAGGGAACTACGAAAAACTGTTTTTT. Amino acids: CASSLSGQGNYEKLFF.

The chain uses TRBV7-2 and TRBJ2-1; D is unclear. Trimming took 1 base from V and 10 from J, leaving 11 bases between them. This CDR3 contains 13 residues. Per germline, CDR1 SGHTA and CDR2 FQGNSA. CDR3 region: CASSLGAPREQFF. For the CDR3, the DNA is TGTGCCAGCAGCTTAGGGGCCCCCCGGGAGCAGTTCTTC. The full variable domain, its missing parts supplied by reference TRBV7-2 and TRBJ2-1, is GAGVSQSPSNKVTEKGKDVELRCDPISGHTALYWYRQSLGQGLEFLIYFQGNSAPDKSGLPSDRFSAERTGGSVSTLTIQRTQQEDSAVYLCASSLGAPREQFFGPGTRLTVL.

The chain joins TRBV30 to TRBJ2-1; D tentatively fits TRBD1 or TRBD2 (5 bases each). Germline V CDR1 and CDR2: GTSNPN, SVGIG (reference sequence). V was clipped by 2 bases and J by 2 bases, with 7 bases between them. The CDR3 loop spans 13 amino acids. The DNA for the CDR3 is TGTGCCTGGAGTCGGGGCCCCTACAATGAGCAGTTCTTC. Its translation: CAWSRGPYNEQFF.

The CDR3 DNA sequence: TGTGCCTGTGCCAACTACAATGAGCAGTTCTTC. Protein product: CACANYNEQFF. The chain employs TRBV30 and TRBJ2-1, with no clear D. Germline V gene data show CDR1 as GTSNPN and CDR2 as SVGIG (reference sequence). The CDR3 extends over 11 amino acids. V shed 6 bases and J shed 3 bases, with 6 bases lying between them.

The CDR3 spells CAWSGSQGPGEQYF. The CDR3 DNA sequence: TGTGCCTGGAGTGGTTCGCAGGGCCCGGGGGAGCAGTACTTC. The J gene is TRBJ2-7, the V gene TRBV30; D is tentatively TRBD1 or TRBD2 (5 bases each). The CDR3 has 14 amino acids. Germline V gene sequence: CDR1 GTSNPN, CDR2 SVGIG (reference sequence). V dropped 1 base and J dropped 7 bases, with 17 bases sitting between them.

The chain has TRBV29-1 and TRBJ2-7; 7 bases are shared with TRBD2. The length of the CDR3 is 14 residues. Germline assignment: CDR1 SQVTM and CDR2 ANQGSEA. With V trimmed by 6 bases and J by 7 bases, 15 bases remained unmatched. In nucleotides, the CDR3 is TGCAGCGTCGGGACTACTTTACCTTCGGGGGAGCAGTACTTC. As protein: CSVGTTLPSGEQYF.

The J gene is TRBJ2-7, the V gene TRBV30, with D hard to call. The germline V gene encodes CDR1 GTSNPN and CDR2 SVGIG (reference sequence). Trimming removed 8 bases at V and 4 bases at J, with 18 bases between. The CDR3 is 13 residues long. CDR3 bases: TGTGCCGGTAGTACAACCTCAGGTTACGAGCAGTACTTC. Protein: CAGSTTSGYEQYF.

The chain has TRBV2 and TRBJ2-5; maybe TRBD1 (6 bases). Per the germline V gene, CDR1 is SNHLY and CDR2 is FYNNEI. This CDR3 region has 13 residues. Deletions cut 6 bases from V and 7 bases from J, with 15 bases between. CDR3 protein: CASSRGPDGTQYF. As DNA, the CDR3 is TGTGCCAGCAGCAGGGGCCCGGATGGGACCCAGTACTTC.